The entry that follows covers one T cell receptor beta chain sequence. Its antigen remains unknown. The data were obtained in a study of Tregs in tolerant kidney transplant recipients. The study, taken as a whole, reports: The small number of patients limits these findings pending further validation. Biological reproducibility was not directly addressed in this study.

The nonmyeloablative bone marrow transplants came from related graft donors, with transient mixed chimerism. Generated by immunoSEQ multiplex PCR, the TCRdb table keeps only in-frame clones and is missing some. Counted here are tens of thousands of clones, 93% occurring once; the ten biggest clones make up roughly 1.5%. V lost 3 bases to trimming and J lost 5 bases, with 10 bases between them. The CDR3 extends over 13 amino acids. Germline CDR1 and CDR2: SGHAT and FQNNGV. This clonotype was sampled from a human patient who received a combined kidney and bone marrow transplant. Some of these T cells may belong to the graft donor. The V call is TRBV11-2, the J call TRBJ1-1; tentatively, D is TRBD1 (5 bases). The material was CD4+ T cells from blood (PBMCs), obtained 12 months after the transplant. CDR3 protein: CASSFGGGTEAFF. The CDR3 nucleotides are TGTGCCAGCAGCTTCGGGGGGGGGACTGAAGCTTTCTTT.